The next 19 T cell receptor beta chains were all read from a single sample in a study of regulatory T cells in long-lasting Graves disease. Time point defined: newly diagnosed GD, antithyroid drugs for less than 3 months. RNA extracted from PBMCs served as the sequencing template. Arm-PCR of CDR3 regions and iRepertoire HTBI primers were used to build TCR beta libraries. TCRdb ran MiXCR on the multiplex PCR reads and lists one entry per CDR3 protein. The sample holds roughly 220,000 distinct CDR3 sequences, 15% to 20% seen once. Material: peripheral blood mononuclear cells (PBMCs), obtained at new diagnosis, from a patient treated with antithyroid drugs. The receptors were gathered from a female donor with Graves disease.

V gene TRBV20-1 combines with J gene TRBJ2-7; 12 nucleotides align to TRBD1. Losses at the gene ends were 6 bases for V and 4 bases for J; bases not matched to a gene: 7. Germline CDR1 is DFQATT and CDR2 is SNEGSKA (reference sequence). The CDR3 runs to 14 residues. In DNA form, the CDR3 reads TGCAGTGCCGCCTCGGGACAGGGGGCGTACGAGCAGTACTTC. Translating it yields CSAASGQGAYEQYF.

This clonotype was recorded at least ten times. CDR3 protein: CASSWGGDEQFF. For the CDR3, the DNA is TGCGCCAGCAGCTGGGGGGGGGATGAGCAGTTCTTC. The rearrangement joins TRBV5-1 to TRBJ2-1; 7 positions match TRBD2. The V and J ends lost 3 bases and 8 bases, in that order; junction bases with no gene match: 2. Germline CDR1 reads SGHRS; CDR2 reads YFSETQ. This CDR3 region has 12 residues.

This clonotype showed up many times. This chain uses TRBV12-3 or TRBV12-4 with TRBJ1-1; TRBD1 might be the D (6 bases). CDR3 length equals 13 residues. V lost 7 bases and J lost 7, with 16 bases in between. The DNA of the CDR3 is TGTGCCAGCACCCGTAACAGGGTCGGTGAAGCTTTCTTT. Amino acids: CASTRNRVGEAFF.

This clonotype was seen repeatedly, ten times or more. The chain employs TRBV20-1 and TRBJ2-7, with TRBD2 matching over 8 bases. The V gene end was trimmed by 5 bases and the J gene end by 5 bases; junction bases not matched to a gene: 11. Germline loops: CDR1 DFQATT, CDR2 SNEGSKA (reference sequence). This CDR3 has 14 amino acids. The CDR3 protein is CSAGSTGGLHEQYF. CDR3 bases: TGCAGTGCTGGGAGTACGGGAGGGCTCCACGAGCAGTACTTC.

The chain combines TRBV28 with TRBJ2-5; 9 bases agree with TRBD2. Trimming removed 7 bases from V and 5 bases from J; junction bases left unmatched: 14. The CDR3 has 16 residues. Germline loops: CDR1 MDHEN, CDR2 SYDVKM. The CDR3 sequence: CASTLQKASGEETQYF. Here the CDR3 DNA reads TGTGCCAGCACCCTCCAGAAGGCTAGCGGGGAGGAGACCCAGTACTTC.

This clonotype was observed many times. The J gene is TRBJ2-2, the V gene TRBV12-3 or TRBV12-4, with 12 bases fitting TRBD2. The CDR3 contains 15 residues. V shed 5 bases, J shed 6 bases, and the junction held 4 bases outside the gene matches. CDR3 sequence reads: CASSRRLAGAGELFF. CDR3 DNA: TGTGCCAGCAGTCGTCGACTAGCGGGAGCCGGGGAGCTGTTTTTT.

The V call is TRBV11-3, the J call TRBJ1-1; D gene uncertain. The CDR3 has 13 amino acids. Germline values: CDR1 SGHNT, CDR2 YENEEA. V lost 5 bases, J lost 1 base, and 8 bases lay in between. CDR3 amino acids: CASSDGPNTEAFF. The DNA of the CDR3 is TGTGCCAGCAGCGACGGACCGAACACTGAAGCTTTCTTT.

The sample holds many counts of this clonotype. J is TRBJ2-4 and V is TRBV19, with D possibly being TRBD1 (6 bases). CDR3 length: 14 amino acids. Trimming took 3 bases from V and 1 from J, leaving 7 bases between them. Germline V gene lookup returns CDR1 LNHDA and CDR2 SQIVND (reference sequence). The CDR3 sequence is CASSMGAAKNIQYF. In nucleotides, the CDR3 is TGTGCCAGTAGTATGGGGGCGGCCAAAAACATTCAGTACTTC.

This chain joins TRBV7-2 and TRBJ2-3, with a weak D call TRBD2 (6 bases). The germline V gene has CDR1 SGHTA and CDR2 FQGNSA. Trimming took 1 base from V and 4 from J, leaving 12 bases between them. This CDR3 is built from 15 residues. In nucleotides, the CDR3 is TGTGCCAGCAGCTTAGGCGGGGTAACGGCAGATACGCAGTATTTT. Its translation: CASSLGGVTADTQYF.

This clonotype has a count of ten or more. The chain links TRBV20-1 to TRBJ1-5, with D possibly being TRBD1 (5 bases). Per the germline V gene, CDR1 is DFQATT and CDR2 is SNEGSKA (reference sequence). The CDR3 has 14 residues. V shed 3 bases and J shed 4 bases, with 13 bases lying between them. CDR3 protein: CSARTANYNQPQHF. In DNA form, the CDR3 reads TGCAGTGCTAGGACAGCCAACTATAATCAGCCCCAGCATTTT.

This clonotype was counted at least ten times. The chain is built from TRBV24-1 and TRBJ2-5; tentatively, D is TRBD1 (6 bases). CDR1 and CDR2 (germline): KGHDR, SFDVKD. This CDR3 has 15 amino acids. Trimming stripped 5 bases from V and 5 bases from J, with 17 bases between. CDR3 loop: CATSGTGTNFETQYF. CDR3 DNA: TGTGCCACCAGTGGAACAGGGACCAACTTTGAGACCCAGTACTTC.

At least ten counts were recorded for this clonotype. The chain carries TRBV11-3 and TRBJ2-3, with D perhaps matching TRBD1 or TRBD2 (5 bases each). Trimming took off 5 bases at V and 0 bases at J, with 9 bases between the two ends. The germline V gene has CDR1 SGHNT and CDR2 YENEEA. CDR3 size: 14 residues. CDR3 coding DNA: TGTGCCAGCAGCGGGGGTCGGAGCACAGATACGCAGTATTTT. It encodes CASSGGRSTDTQYF.

This clonotype showed up many times. The chain employs TRBV7-3 and TRBJ1-1, with D possibly TRBD1 on 5 matching bases. The CDR3 sequence is 14 residues long. The ends were cut back, 3 bases at V and 1 base at J, with 9 bases in the middle. Germline loops: CDR1 SGHTA, CDR2 FQGTGA. CDR3 residues: CASSLDISNTEAFF. As DNA, the CDR3 is TGTGCCAGCAGCTTGGACATATCGAACACTGAAGCTTTCTTT.

The chain couples TRBV7-8 to TRBJ2-3; 9 nucleotides agree with TRBD2. Trimming at V came to 4 bases and at J to 0 bases, leaving 5 bases not matched to a gene. The germline V gene has CDR1 SGHVS and CDR2 FQNEAQ. The CDR3 contains 16 residues. This CDR3 reads CASSSTSGASTDTQYF. CDR3 nucleotide sequence: TGTGCCAGCAGCTCGACTAGCGGAGCTAGCACAGATACGCAGTATTTT.

The chain has TRBV7-9 and TRBJ1-3; D remains unclear. V was trimmed by 4 bases and J by 6 bases, leaving 10 bases between them. The CDR3 extends over 13 amino acids. Looked up from germline, CDR1 is SEHNR and CDR2 is FQNEAQ (reference sequence). CDR3 amino acids: CASSSRTQNTIYF. CDR3 coding DNA: TGTGCCAGCAGCTCCCGGACCCAAAACACCATATATTTT.

The table lists this clonotype with many counts. One end of the junction fails to match germline, which may point to a read error. CDR3 DNA sequence: TGTGCTAGCAGCTTAACTAGCGGTCTCAATGAGCAGTTCTTC. Translation gives CASSLTSGLNEQFF. The chain uses TRBV7-7 and TRBJ2-1; 8 bases match TRBD2. CDR3 length equals 14 residues. Germline CDR1 is SSHAT and CDR2 is FNYEAQ (reference sequence).

Many counts were recorded for this clonotype. This chain uses TRBV4-3 with TRBJ2-7, with TRBD2 matching over 7 bases. Germline assignment: CDR1 LGHNA and CDR2 YSLEER. V shed 0 bases and J 3 bases; nucleotides not matched to a gene: 8. This CDR3 contains 16 residues. CDR3 loop: CASSQDSSSSGYEQYF. The CDR3 bases are TGCGCCAGCAGCCAAGATAGTTCCTCTAGCGGCTACGAGCAGTACTTC.

The rearrangement uses TRBV19 and TRBJ1-3; no clear D gene. This CDR3 has 15 amino acids. V lost 2 bases, J lost 0 bases, and 8 bases lay in between. Germline assignment: CDR1 LNHDA and CDR2 SQIVND (reference sequence). The DNA of the CDR3 is TGTGCCAGTAGTATACCCTACAGCTCTGGAAACACCATATATTTT. Its protein is CASSIPYSSGNTIYF.

The chain carries TRBV19 and TRBJ1-3; D ambiguous. The CDR3 spans 14 residues. The germline gives CDR1 LNHDA, CDR2 SQIVND (reference sequence). Trimming removed 10 bases at V and 0 bases at J, with 13 bases between. The CDR3 region has the DNA TGTGCCACTCAATCGACCGGCTCTGGAAACACCATATATTTT. Protein sequence: CATQSTGSGNTIYF.